Sequencing of this TCR beta chain was carried out in a study of beta chain features in type 1 diabetes. The sequenced template was cDNA made from the entire isolated RNA. Data came from immunoSEQ multiplex PCR; TCRdb stores just in-frame clones and leaves some out. There are hundreds of thousands of clones in the sample; roughly 15% occur only once, and 0.02% to 0.03% lies in the top ten. Overall study results and limits: Patients' naive, central memory and Treg TCRB repertoires seemed closer to one another than those of healthy donors. The study found moderately but significantly shorter TCRB CDR3s in all four CD4+ subsets of Type 1 diabetes patients.

The CDR3 has 15 amino acids. Germline CDR1 LGHNA, CDR2 YSLEER. Trimming removed 1 base from V and 6 bases from J, with 12 bases in between. Purity (above 95%) was reached by all sorted populations. This clone was found a few times. Its antigen is not identified. J is TRBJ2-2 and V is TRBV4-3; D unclear. This receptor was taken from a young woman in good health. Material for sequencing was naive CD4+ T cells from blood. For the CDR3, the DNA is TGCGCCAGCAGCCAAGTTACCCCCGTGGCCGGGGAGCTGTTTTTT. Translated, it gives CASSQVTPVAGELFF.